The rows below give T cell receptor beta chains drawn from one sample of a study of cytomegalovirus exposure and HLA in healthy donors. Here immunoSEQ multiplex PCR was the method, and the copy in TCRdb shows in-frame clones only, minus some. The table has about 120,000 clones, approximately 76% seen once. Sequencing was performed on PBMCs. The receptors originated from a man aged 50 to 59 in good health and CMV-seropositive. Each CDR3 is given with its conserved first and last residue. Fields, in order: V gene, CDR3 protein.

V gene: TRBV5-4
CDR3 protein: CASSLQTYTEAFF

V gene: TRBV6-5
CDR3 protein: CASSRIAGANNEQFF

V gene: TRBV19
CDR3 protein: CATTSLHF

V gene: TRBV19
CDR3 protein: CASSIGDRGNQPQHF

V gene: TRBV19
CDR3 protein: CASSVRVYSNQPQHF

V gene: TRBV7-2
CDR3 protein: CASSLQRGSNQPQHF

V gene: TRBV5-6
CDR3 protein: CASSLVQGNSPLHF

V gene: TRBV19
CDR3 protein: CASSRWGRTGTRTDTQYF

V gene: TRBV7-8
CDR3 protein: CASSLAWTGANQPQHF

V gene: TRBV6-4
CDR3 protein: CASSDSRDSVSNSPLHF

V gene: TRBV6-1
CDR3 protein: CASSGVRGYNSPLHF

V gene: TRBV5-1
CDR3 protein: CASSLGLTSGSTDTQYF

V gene: TRBV25-1
CDR3 protein: CASSVAGTGSYEQYF

V gene: TRBV11-3
CDR3 protein: CASSSNTYEQYF

V gene: TRBV10-2
CDR3 protein: CASSERLAGVHEQCF

V gene: TRBV4-1
CDR3 protein: CASSQDPTSGSGRFF

V gene: TRBV6-6
CDR3 protein: CASSYSGTGANVLTF

V gene: TRBV27
CDR3 protein: CASTRVYNSPLHF

V gene: TRBV2
CDR3 protein: CASSENGGSQETQYF

V gene: TRBV5-1
CDR3 protein: CASSFGPREDYTF

V gene: TRBV7-9
CDR3 protein: CASRDSRVHEQYF

V gene: TRBV11-3
CDR3 protein: CASTPRQGPGELFF

V gene: TRBV6-5
CDR3 protein: CASSYTGQGITEAFF

V gene: TRBV6-5
CDR3 protein: CASSPLGGDSYEQYF

V gene: TRBV5-1
CDR3 protein: CASSLSSLLSTTDTQYF

V gene: TRBV7-6
CDR3 protein: CASSLAGGLAGDYEQYF

V gene: TRBV10-2
CDR3 protein: CASSDGLAGVFTDTQYF

V gene: TRBV6-6
CDR3 protein: CASSLGYRRGAYTF

V gene: TRBV6-5
CDR3 protein: CASSSTGGNEQYF

V gene: TRBV14
CDR3 protein: CASSRPEDRGTYEQYF

V gene: TRBV11-2
CDR3 protein: CASSFTGLPRNEQFF

V gene: TRBV6-6
CDR3 protein: CASSYNGGTGSEKLFF

V gene: TRBV4-3
CDR3 protein: CASSQPSAFLTYEQYF

V gene: TRBV7-9
CDR3 protein: CASRTQVRTGYGNQPQHF

V gene: TRBV20-1
CDR3 protein: CSAGRGETQYF

V gene: TRBV7-9
CDR3 protein: CASSLDSSYEQYF

V gene: TRBV29-1
CDR3 protein: CSVESGGAREQYF

V gene: TRBV18
CDR3 protein: CASSLRQGGTDTQYF

V gene: TRBV4-3
CDR3 protein: CASSPEPGEGSYEQYF

V gene: TRBV7-2
CDR3 protein: CASTVNLGLQETQYF

V gene: TRBV7-9
CDR3 protein: CASSLISGNTIYF